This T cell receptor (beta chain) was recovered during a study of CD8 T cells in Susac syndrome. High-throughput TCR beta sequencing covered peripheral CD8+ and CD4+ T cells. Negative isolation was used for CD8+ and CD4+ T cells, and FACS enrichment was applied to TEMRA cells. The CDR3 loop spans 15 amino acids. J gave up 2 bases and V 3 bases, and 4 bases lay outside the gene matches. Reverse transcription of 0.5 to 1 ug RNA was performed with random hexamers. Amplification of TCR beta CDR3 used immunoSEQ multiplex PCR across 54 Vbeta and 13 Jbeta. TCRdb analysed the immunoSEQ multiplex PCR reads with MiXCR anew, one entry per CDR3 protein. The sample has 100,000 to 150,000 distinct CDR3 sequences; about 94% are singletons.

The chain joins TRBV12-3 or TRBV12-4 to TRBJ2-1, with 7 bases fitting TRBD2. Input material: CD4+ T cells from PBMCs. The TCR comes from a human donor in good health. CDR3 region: CASSFLAEAYNEQFF. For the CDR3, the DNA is TGTGCCAGCAGTTTTCTAGCGGAGGCCTACAATGAGCAGTTCTTC.